The sequence of this T cell receptor beta chain was determined in a study of response to subunit inactivated influenza vaccine (dated by TCRdb to 2016 to 2019). With respect to the entire study: Deep quantitative T cell receptor repertoire profiling was used in the study to track responses to a trivalent subunit inactivated influenza vaccine.

The CDR1 and CDR2 encoded by the germline V gene (reference sequence) are LNHDA and SQIVND. Deletion took 1 base off V and 3 bases off J, with a span of 18 bases between the germline ends. Counted from cysteine to phenylalanine, this CDR3 has 17 amino acids. The entry retains the CDR3 DNA only, 51 bases that are in frame from base 1. What the study reported, not specific to this receptor: The authors suggested that each seasonal influenza vaccination may recruit only a limited number of new T cells.

Only a few counts were recorded for this clonotype. It has no known antigen specificity. No much larger clone is present one base from it, and per-base qualities are unavailable. Libraries were built with RT-PCR. The run used an Illumina HiSeq 2500. The raw public data were reprocessed by TCRdb itself: fastp quality trimming at Q25, MiXCR clonotype calling, in-frame beta chains only. Entries are consolidated by CDR3 protein sequence, retaining the most common genes and DNA. The sample table records approximately 160,000 distinct CDR3 sequences; about 10% of these occur just once. In total, the top ten clones hold roughly a third of the sample.

This receptor was taken from a man aged 50 to 75 who received an inactivated influenza vaccine. Donor details come from another sample of the same person, matched by shared clones. The sequences come from CD8+ T cells sorted from PBMCs, collected 23 to 25 months after vaccination. This chain joins TRBV19 to TRBJ2-5, with no confidently assigned D gene. The CDR3 in this case is CASSIVEYSLEEETQYF. In nucleotides, the sequence is TGTGCCAGTAGTATAGTGGAATACTCCCTCGAGGAAGAGACCCAGTACTTC. Here the CDR3 is joined to the reference TRBV19 and TRBJ2-5 genes, and the full variable domain is: DGGITQSPKYLFRKEGQNVTLSCEQNLNHDAMYWYRQDPGQGLRLIYYSQIVNDFQKGDIAEGYSVSREKKESFPLTVTSAQKNPTAFYLCASSIVEYSLEEETQYFGPGTRLLVL.